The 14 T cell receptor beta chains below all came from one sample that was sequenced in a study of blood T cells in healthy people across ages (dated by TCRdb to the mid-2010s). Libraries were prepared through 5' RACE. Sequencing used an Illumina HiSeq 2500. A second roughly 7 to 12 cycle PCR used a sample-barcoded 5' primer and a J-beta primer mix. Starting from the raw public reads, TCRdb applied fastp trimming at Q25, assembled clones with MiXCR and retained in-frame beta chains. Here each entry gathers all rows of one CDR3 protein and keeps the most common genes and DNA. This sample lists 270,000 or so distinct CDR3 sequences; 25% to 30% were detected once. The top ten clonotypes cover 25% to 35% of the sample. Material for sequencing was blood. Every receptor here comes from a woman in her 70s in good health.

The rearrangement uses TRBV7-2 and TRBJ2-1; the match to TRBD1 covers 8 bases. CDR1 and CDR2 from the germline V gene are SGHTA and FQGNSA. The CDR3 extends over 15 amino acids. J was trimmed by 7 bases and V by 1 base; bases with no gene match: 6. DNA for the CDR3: TGTGCCAGCAGCTTAGGGACAGGGCAAAAAAATGAGCAGTTCTTC. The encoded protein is CASSLGTGQKNEQFF.

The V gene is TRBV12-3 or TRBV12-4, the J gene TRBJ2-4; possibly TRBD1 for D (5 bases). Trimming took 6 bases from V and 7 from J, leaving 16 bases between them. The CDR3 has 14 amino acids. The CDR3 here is CASRSDSVGNIQYF. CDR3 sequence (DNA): TGTGCCAGCAGGTCCGACAGCGTGGGGAACATTCAGTACTTC.

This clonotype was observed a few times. CDR3 residues: CASSIGQVPGELFF. The CDR3 bases are TGTGCCAGCAGCATCGGACAGGTACCCGGGGAGCTGTTTTTT. This chain uses TRBV7-8 with TRBJ2-2; 7 nucleotides line up with TRBD1. Per the germline V gene, CDR1 is SGHVS and CDR2 is FQNEAQ. The CDR3 loop spans 14 amino acids. Losses at the gene ends were 5 bases for V and 6 bases for J; bases not matched to a gene: 6.

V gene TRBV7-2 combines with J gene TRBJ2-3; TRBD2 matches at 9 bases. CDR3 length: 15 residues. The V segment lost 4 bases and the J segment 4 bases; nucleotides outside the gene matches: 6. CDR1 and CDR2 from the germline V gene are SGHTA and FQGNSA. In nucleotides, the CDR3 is TGTGCCAGCAGCTCCATAGCGGGAGAGCCAGATACGCAGTATTTT. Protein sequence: CASSSIAGEPDTQYF.

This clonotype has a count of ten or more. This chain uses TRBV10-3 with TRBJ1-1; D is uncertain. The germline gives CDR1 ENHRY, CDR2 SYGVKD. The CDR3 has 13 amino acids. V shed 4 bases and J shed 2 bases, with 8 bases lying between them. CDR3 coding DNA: TGTGCCATCAGTGTCGAGGGTAACACTGAAGCTTTCTTT. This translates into CAISVEGNTEAFF.

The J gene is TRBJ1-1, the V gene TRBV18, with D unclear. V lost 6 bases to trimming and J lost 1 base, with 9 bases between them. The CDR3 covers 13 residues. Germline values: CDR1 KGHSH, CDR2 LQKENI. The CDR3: CASSNGQNTEAFF. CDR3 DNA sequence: TGTGCCAGCTCGAATGGGCAGAACACTGAAGCTTTCTTT.

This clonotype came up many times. The CDR3 DNA reads as TGCAGTGCTAGAACCCTAGCGGGACGCAATGAGCAGTTCTTC. This sequence encodes CSARTLAGRNEQFF. The chain has TRBV20-1 and TRBJ2-1, with 9 bases fitting TRBD2. The V gene's germline CDR1 is DFQATT and CDR2 SNEGSKA (reference sequence). J lost 6 bases, V lost 2 bases, and 5 bases had no gene match. This CDR3 contains 14 residues.

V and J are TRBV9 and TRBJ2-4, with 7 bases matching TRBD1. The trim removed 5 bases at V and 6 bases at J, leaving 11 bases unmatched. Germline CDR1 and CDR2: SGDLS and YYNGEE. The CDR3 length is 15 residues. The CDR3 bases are TGTGCCAGCAGTTCCACAGGGGTACGCGGAAACATTCAGTACTTC. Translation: CASSSTGVRGNIQYF.

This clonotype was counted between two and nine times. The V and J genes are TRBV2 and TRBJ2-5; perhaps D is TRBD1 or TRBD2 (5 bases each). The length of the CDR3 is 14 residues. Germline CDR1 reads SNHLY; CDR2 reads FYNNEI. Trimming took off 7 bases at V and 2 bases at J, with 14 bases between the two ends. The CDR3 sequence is CASKSGHVQETQYF. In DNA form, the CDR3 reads TGTGCCAGCAAAAGCGGACACGTTCAAGAGACCCAGTACTTC.

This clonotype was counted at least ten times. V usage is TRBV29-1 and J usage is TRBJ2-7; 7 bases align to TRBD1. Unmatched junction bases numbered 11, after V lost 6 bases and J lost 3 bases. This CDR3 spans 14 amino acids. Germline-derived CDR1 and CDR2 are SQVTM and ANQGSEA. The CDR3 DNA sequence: TGCAGCGTCATCCGTACCGGGACAGTCTACGAGCAGTACTTC. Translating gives CSVIRTGTVYEQYF.

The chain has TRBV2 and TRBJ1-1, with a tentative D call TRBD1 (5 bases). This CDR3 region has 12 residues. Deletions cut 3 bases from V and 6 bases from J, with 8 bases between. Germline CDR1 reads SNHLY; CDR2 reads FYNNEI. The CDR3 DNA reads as TGTGCCAGCAGTGACAGGGCCGCTGAAGCTTTCTTT. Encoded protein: CASSDRAAEAFF.

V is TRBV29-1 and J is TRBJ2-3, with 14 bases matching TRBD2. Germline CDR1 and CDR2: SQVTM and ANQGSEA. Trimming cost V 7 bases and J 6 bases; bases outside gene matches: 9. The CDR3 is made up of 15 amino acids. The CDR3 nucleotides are TGCAGCGCCCGGGGACTAGCGGGAGAATTGGATACGCAGTATTTT. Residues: CSARGLAGELDTQYF.

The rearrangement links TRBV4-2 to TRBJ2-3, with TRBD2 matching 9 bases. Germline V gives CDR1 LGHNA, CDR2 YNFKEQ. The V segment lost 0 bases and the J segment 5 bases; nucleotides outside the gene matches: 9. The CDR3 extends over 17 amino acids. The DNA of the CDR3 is TGTGCCAGCAGCCAAGAGGGTGGCGGGAGGGCAGGAGATACGCAGTATTTT. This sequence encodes CASSQEGGGRAGDTQYF.

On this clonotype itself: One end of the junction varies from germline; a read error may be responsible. Written as DNA, the CDR3 is TGTGCCAGCAGCGTAGGAGGACTAGCGAAAACCGGGGAGCTGTTTTTT. Its protein product is CASSVGGLAKTGELFF. The rearrangement links TRBV9 to TRBJ2-2; 9 nucleotides agree with TRBD2. Germline V gene lookup returns CDR1 SGDLS and CDR2 YYNGEE. This CDR3 is built from 16 residues.